One and the same sample provided the 6 T cell receptor beta chains below, sequenced in a study of technical replicates of blood from a handful of donors. The assay was immunoSEQ multiplex PCR, and TCRdb's table has in-frame clones only and misses some. The table shows about 94,000 clones, with approximately 96% occurring only once. Sequences were obtained from T cells isolated from PBMCs. Source of these receptors: a human donor in good health.

CDR3 sequence (DNA): TGTGCCAGCAGCTTCGGGAATAGCGGGAGGGGCTCCTACAATGAGCAGTTCTTC. Its protein product is CASSFGNSGRGSYNEQFF. The chain employs TRBV5-4 and TRBJ2-1; 11 nucleotides agree with TRBD2. With V trimmed by 2 bases and J by 0 bases, 7 bases remained unmatched. Germline lookup yields CDR1 SGHNT and CDR2 YYREEE (reference sequence). The CDR3 totals 18 residues. Complete variable domain (other parts from reference TRBV5-4 and TRBJ2-1): ETGVTQSPTHLIKTRGQQVTLRCSSQSGHNTVSWYQQALGQGPQFIFQYYREEENGRGNFPPRFSGLQFPNYSSELNVNALELDDSALYLCASSFGNSGRGSYNEQFFGPGTRLTVL.

The chain couples TRBV7-8 to TRBJ2-7; D is uncertain. With 3 bases removed from V and 3 bases from J, the gap between germline ends came to 6 bases. This CDR3 has 12 amino acids. Germline V gene sequence: CDR1 SGHVS, CDR2 FQNEAQ. The CDR3 is CASSLSGYEQYF. In nucleotides, the CDR3 is TGTGCCAGCAGCTTGTCGGGCTACGAGCAGTACTTC.

The rearrangement uses TRBV25-1 and TRBJ2-7; TRBD1 agrees at 9 bases. J lost 0 bases, V lost 6 bases, and 3 bases had no gene match. This CDR3 is built from 14 residues. The germline CDR1 and CDR2 sequences are MGHDK and SYGVNS. CDR3 sequence: CASRGTGSSYEQYF. For the CDR3, the DNA is TGTGCCAGCAGAGGGACAGGGAGCTCCTACGAGCAGTACTTC.

The J gene is TRBJ2-1, the V gene TRBV5-1; D unresolved. Trimming took 0 bases from V and 4 from J, leaving 5 bases between them. CDR1 and CDR2 (germline): SGHRS, YFSETQ. The CDR3 is made up of 13 amino acids. The CDR3 loop is CASSLASYNEQFF. The DNA for the CDR3 is TGCGCCAGCAGCTTGGCCTCGTACAATGAGCAGTTCTTC.

The chain uses TRBV6-1 and TRBJ1-3; D is perhaps TRBD1 (5 bases). Looked up from germline, CDR1 is MNHNS and CDR2 is SASEGT. Trimming took 8 bases from V and 1 from J, leaving 9 bases between them. The CDR3 length is 13 residues. The CDR3 DNA follows: TGTGCCAGCGGAGGGGATTCTGGAAACACCATATATTTT. Protein: CASGGDSGNTIYF.

The V and J genes are TRBV28 and TRBJ1-2; D is perhaps TRBD1 (5 bases). The CDR3 spans 18 residues. The V gene's germline CDR1 is MDHEN and CDR2 SYDVKM. V dropped 6 bases and J dropped 5 bases, with 28 bases sitting between them. CDR3 sequence reads: CASSFGLRRGRVGYGYTF. The CDR3 DNA follows: TGTGCCAGCAGCTTCGGTTTGAGGAGGGGCAGAGTTGGATATGGCTACACCTTC.